The clone carrying this TCR beta chain was seen only once. Its antigen is not known. This sample was included in a study of a mutant IDH1 vaccine in newly diagnosed glioma. Study-level background: Investigators started vaccination 4-6 weeks after radiotherapy alone, or with temozolomide cycles.

The germline gives CDR1 SQVTM, CDR2 ANQGSEA. J gave up 7 bases and V 0 bases, and 9 bases lay outside the gene matches. The CDR3 runs to 14 residues. Time point denoted: week 35, safety follow-up. Vaccine doses each comprised 300 ug of mutant IDH1 20-mer peptide, with topical imiquimod. Measured with immunoSEQ multiplex PCR; TCRdb has only the in-frame clones, and not every one. The sample holds about 54,000 clones, 84% seen once. The sequencing used PBMCs, collected from a glioma patient whose treatment included an IDH1 peptide vaccine. The clonotype was recovered from a woman aged 18-29 years with glioma. The chain has TRBV29-1 and TRBJ2-7, with 7 bases matching TRBD1. The CDR3 DNA sequence: TGCAGCGTTGAAGATCAGAACAGGGGACGGGAGCAGTACTTC. Translating gives CSVEDQNRGREQYF.